This T cell receptor beta chain appears in the sequencing data of a study of cytomegalovirus exposure and HLA in healthy donors. About the study: Early released data comprised some 85 million unique TCRs from HLA-typed donors. Study results and caveats: Cytomegalovirus association was listed for 150 to 200 TCR beta chains. Because they were indistinguishable, some V segments, including TRBV6-2 and TRBV6-3, were excluded. Rates of TCR association differed by HLA locus in a later analysis, with DRB1 highest and HLA-C lowest.

The V gene lost 0 bases and the J gene lost 7 bases, with 9 bases spanning the gap. The CDR3 totals 13 residues. CDR1 and CDR2 from the germline V gene are LGHNA and YSLEER. Comment on this clone: Its antigen is as yet unknown.

Researchers ran the PCR with 60 Vbeta and 13 Jbeta primers. Only in-frame clones appear in the TCRdb table, and some are missing; sequencing was by immunoSEQ multiplex PCR. The sample shows about 130,000 clones, over 65% of them seen only once. Sample: PBMCs. The TCR was taken from a middle-aged man in good health and CMV-seronegative. The V call is TRBV4-3, the J call TRBJ1-1; D possibly corresponds to TRBD1 (6 bases). DNA for the CDR3: TGCGCCAGCAGCCAAGACACGGACAGTGAAGCTTTCTTT. As protein: CASSQDTDSEAFF.